The clone carrying this T cell receptor beta chain was seen at least ten times. Germline V gene data show CDR1 as SQVTM and CDR2 as ANQGSEA. The CDR3 covers 16 residues. V trimming: 3 bases; J trimming: 1 base; junction bases outside the gene matches: 3. This entry belongs to a study of T-cell reconstitution after alpha-beta-depleted transplantation in children. Unique molecular identifiers were used in preparing the TCRbeta library. TCRdb re-derived calls from the PCR reads in MiXCR, one entry per CDR3 protein. The sample contains some 390,000 distinct CDR3 sequences, roughly 20% of which appear only once.

The specimen was PBMCs from the stem cell graft donor, collected from the stem cell graft. The sequence came from a human donor who donated a stem cell graft to a child with acute myeloid leukemia. The rearrangement uses TRBV29-1 and TRBJ2-1; 13 bases map to TRBD2. CDR3 in DNA: TGCAGCGTTGAGGGGACTAGCGGGGAATCCTACAATGAGCAGTTCTTC. Amino acid sequence: CSVEGTSGESYNEQFF.